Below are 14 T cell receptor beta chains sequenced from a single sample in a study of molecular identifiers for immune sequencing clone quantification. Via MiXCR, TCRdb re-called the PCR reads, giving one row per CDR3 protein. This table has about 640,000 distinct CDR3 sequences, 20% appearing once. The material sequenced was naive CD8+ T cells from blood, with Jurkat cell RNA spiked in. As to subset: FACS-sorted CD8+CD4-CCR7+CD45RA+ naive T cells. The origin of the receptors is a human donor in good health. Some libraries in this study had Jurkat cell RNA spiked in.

The CDR3 spells CASEVMGGAYYEQYF. As DNA, the CDR3 is TGTGCCAGCGAGGTCATGGGCGGGGCGTACTACGAGCAGTACTTC. The rearrangement joins TRBV6-2 or TRBV6-3 to TRBJ2-7; D is possibly TRBD2 (6 bases). Germline-derived CDR1 and CDR2 are MNHEY and SVGEGT. The CDR3 spans 15 residues. Trimming took off 8 bases at V and 3 bases at J, with 20 bases between the two ends.

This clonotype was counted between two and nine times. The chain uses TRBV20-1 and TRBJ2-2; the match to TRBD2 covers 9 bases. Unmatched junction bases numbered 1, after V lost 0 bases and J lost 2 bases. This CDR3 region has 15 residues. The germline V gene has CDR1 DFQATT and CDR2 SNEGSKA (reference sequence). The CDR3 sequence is CSARDSGGNTGELFF. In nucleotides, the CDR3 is TGCAGTGCTAGAGATAGCGGGGGCAACACCGGGGAGCTGTTTTTT.

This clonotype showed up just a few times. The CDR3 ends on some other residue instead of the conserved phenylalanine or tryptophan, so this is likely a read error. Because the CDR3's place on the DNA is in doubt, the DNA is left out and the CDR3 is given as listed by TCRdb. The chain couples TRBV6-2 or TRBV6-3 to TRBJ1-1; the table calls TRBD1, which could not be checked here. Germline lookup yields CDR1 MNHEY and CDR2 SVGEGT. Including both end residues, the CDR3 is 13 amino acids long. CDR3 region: CASSYLEGARPSV.

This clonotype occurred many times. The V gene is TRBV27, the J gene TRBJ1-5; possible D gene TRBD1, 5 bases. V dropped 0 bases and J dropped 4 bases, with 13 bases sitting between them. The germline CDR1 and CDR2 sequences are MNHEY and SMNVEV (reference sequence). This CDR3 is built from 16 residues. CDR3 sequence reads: CASSLSQLGGNQPQHF. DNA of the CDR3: TGTGCCAGCAGTTTATCTCAGTTGGGGGGGAATCAGCCCCAGCATTTT.

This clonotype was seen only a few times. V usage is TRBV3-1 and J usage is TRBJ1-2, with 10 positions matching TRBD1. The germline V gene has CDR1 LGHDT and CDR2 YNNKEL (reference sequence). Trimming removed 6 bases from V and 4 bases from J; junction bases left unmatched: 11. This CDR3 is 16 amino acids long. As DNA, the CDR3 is TGTGCCAGCAGGTCCGGGACAGGGGCTCTTGGCTATGGCTACACCTTC. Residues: CASRSGTGALGYGYTF.

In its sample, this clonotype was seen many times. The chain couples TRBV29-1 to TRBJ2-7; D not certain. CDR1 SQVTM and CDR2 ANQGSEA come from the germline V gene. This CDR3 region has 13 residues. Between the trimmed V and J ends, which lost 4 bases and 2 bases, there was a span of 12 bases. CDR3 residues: CSVVLGGPYEQYF. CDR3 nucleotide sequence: TGCAGCGTTGTTCTCGGCGGTCCCTACGAGCAGTACTTC.

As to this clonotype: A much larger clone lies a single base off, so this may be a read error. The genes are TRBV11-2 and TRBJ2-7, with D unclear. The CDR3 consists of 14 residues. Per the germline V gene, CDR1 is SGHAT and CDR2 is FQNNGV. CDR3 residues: CASNLADPAYEQYF. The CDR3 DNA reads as TGTGCCAGCAACTTAGCCGACCCCGCGTACGAGCAGTACTTC.

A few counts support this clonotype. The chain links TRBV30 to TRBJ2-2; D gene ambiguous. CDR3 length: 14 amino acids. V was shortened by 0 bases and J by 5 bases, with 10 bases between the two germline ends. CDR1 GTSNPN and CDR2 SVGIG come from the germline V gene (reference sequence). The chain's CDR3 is CAWSVFGVTGELFF. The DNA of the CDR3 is TGTGCCTGGAGTGTATTTGGGGTTACCGGGGAGCTGTTTTTT.

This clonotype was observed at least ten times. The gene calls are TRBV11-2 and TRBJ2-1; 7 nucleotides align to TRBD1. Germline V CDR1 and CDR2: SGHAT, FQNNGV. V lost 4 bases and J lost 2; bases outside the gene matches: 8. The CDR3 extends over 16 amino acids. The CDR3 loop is CASSSTTGAPYNEQFF. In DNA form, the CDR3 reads TGTGCCAGCAGCTCAACCACAGGGGCACCCTACAATGAGCAGTTCTTC.

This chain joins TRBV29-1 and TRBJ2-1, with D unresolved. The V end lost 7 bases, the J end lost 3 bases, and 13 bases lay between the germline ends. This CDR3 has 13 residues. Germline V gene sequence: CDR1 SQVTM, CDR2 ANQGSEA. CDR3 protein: CSADRADYNEQFF. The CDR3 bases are TGCAGCGCAGATAGGGCGGACTACAATGAGCAGTTCTTC.

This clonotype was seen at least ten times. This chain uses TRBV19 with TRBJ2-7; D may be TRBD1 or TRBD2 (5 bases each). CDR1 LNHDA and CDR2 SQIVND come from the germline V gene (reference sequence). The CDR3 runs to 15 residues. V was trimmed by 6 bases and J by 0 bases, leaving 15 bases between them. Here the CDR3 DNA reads TGTGCCAGTAGCCTTGGGACGGGCCTCTCCTACGAGCAGTACTTC. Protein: CASSLGTGLSYEQYF.

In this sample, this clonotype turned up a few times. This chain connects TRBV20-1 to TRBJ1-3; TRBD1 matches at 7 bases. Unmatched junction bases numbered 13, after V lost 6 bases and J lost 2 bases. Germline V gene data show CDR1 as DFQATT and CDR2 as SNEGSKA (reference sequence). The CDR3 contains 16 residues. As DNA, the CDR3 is TGCAGTGCGCCCGCGACAGGGAAGGGACCTGGAAACACCATATATTTT. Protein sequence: CSAPATGKGPGNTIYF.

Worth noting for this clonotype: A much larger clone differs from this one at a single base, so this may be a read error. The DNA for the CDR3 is TGTGTCAGCAGTTACTCTGCGGGGGGAAGAGAGACCCAGTACTTC. This encodes CVSSYSAGGRETQYF. The chain uses TRBV6-5 and TRBJ2-5, with TRBD2 identical over 8 bases. Germline CDR1 reads MNHEY; CDR2 reads SVGAGI. The CDR3 is made up of 15 amino acids.

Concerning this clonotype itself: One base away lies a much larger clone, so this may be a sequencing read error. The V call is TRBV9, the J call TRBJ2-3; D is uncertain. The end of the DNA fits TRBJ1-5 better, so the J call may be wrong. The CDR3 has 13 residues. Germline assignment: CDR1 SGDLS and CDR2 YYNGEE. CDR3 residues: CASSVVETDTQHF. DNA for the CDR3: TGTGCCAGCAGCGTAGTGGAAACAGATACGCAGCATTTT.